A selection of T cell receptor beta chains follows, all from one sample in a study of graft-versus-host responses after intestinal transplantation. Sequencing used immunoSEQ multiplex PCR; TCRdb keeps in-frame clones, though not all of them. The table includes under 100,000 clones, around 93% detected once. No cognate antigen is known for these TCRs. Here the sequenced sample was unstimulated CD8+ T cells sorted from spleen or lymph node cells, taken before transplant. These receptors were taken from a human donor who was the organ donor for an intestinal transplant. Each CDR3 is given with its conserved first and last residue. D genes are given only for firm matches. Rows may omit the clone size; those that give it use once, few, many or a size class.

j_call v_call d_call clone_size cdr3_aa cdr3_nt
TRBJ2-3 TRBV7-8 TRBD2 - CASSLDPLSGGAVDTQYF TGTGCCAGCAGCTTAGACCCCCTTAGCGGGGGGGCCGTAGATACGCAGTATTTT
TRBJ2-7 TRBV11-2 - - CASSQSLGVSYEQYF TGTGCCAGCAGCCAGAGCTTAGGGGTTAGCTACGAGCAGTACTTC
TRBJ1-1 TRBV6-1 - - CASSDGRKLVDEAFF TGTGCCAGCAGTGATGGCCGGAAGCTAGTCGATGAAGCTTTCTTT
TRBJ1-1 TRBV27 - - CASSLGQSNTEAFF TGTGCCAGCAGTTTAGGTCAGTCGAACACTGAAGCTTTCTTT
TRBJ2-1 TRBV4-1 - - CASSQVYQVYNEQFF TGCGCCAGCAGCCAAGTTTACCAGGTATACAATGAGCAGTTCTTC
TRBJ1-5 TRBV19 - - CASSPGVSSNQPQHF TGTGCCAGTAGCCCCGGGGTCTCTAGCAATCAGCCCCAGCATTTT
TRBJ1-1 TRBV5-4 - - CASSFLGGNTEAFF TGTGCCAGCAGCTTCCTCGGGGGGAACACTGAAGCTTTCTTT
TRBJ2-7 TRBV10-1 TRBD1 - CASRARQGAPYEQYF TGCGCCAGCAGGGCTCGACAGGGGGCTCCCTACGAGCAGTACTTC
TRBJ2-2 TRBV11-3 TRBD2 - CASSLRGADTGELFF TGTGCCAGCAGCTTGCGGGGGGCCGACACCGGGGAGCTGTTTTTT
TRBJ2-7 TRBV11-1 - - CASSLETGSYEQYF TGTGCCAGCAGCTTAGAGACAGGCTCCTACGAGCAGTACTTC
TRBJ1-4 TRBV7-9 - - CASSLWGEGNEKLFF TGTGCCAGCAGCTTATGGGGGGAAGGGAATGAAAAACTGTTTTTT
TRBJ2-7 TRBV7-7 - - CASSLGPGPSYEQYF TGTGCCAGCAGCTTAGGCCCAGGGCCCTCCTACGAGCAGTACTTC
TRBJ2-7 TRBV27 - - CASSLSKGEGPYEQYF TGTGCCAGCAGTTTATCGAAGGGGGAGGGGCCCTACGAGCAGTACTTC
TRBJ2-7 TRBV6-5 - - CASSYSRGHYEQYF TGTGCCAGCAGTTACTCGAGGGGACACTACGAGCAGTACTTC
TRBJ2-1 TRBV5-4 TRBD2 - CASSRSGGVGNEQFF TGTGCCAGCAGCCGGTCGGGGGGAGTGGGCAATGAGCAGTTCTTC
TRBJ2-2 TRBV19 - - CASSIHSGELFF TGTGCCAGTAGTATCCATTCCGGGGAGCTGTTTTTT
TRBJ2-7 TRBV13 - - CASSLQFTEQYF TGTGCCAGCAGCTTACAGTTCACCGAGCAGTACTTC
TRBJ1-5 TRBV9 - - CASSSGNQPQHF TGTGCCAGCAGCTCCGGGAATCAGCCCCAGCATTTT
TRBJ2-2 TRBV27 TRBD2 - CASSLAGAGELFF TGTGCCAGCAGTTTGGCGGGGGCCGGGGAGCTGTTTTTT
TRBJ2-2 TRBV4-1 - - CASTGTPNTGELFF TGCGCCAGCACCGGGACACCGAACACCGGGGAGCTGTTTTTT
TRBJ1-4 TRBV6-1 - once CASSGLGDRYNEKLFF TGTGCCAGCAGTGGGTTGGGCGACAGGTATAATGAAAAACTGTTTTTT
TRBJ1-1 TRBV2 - - CASTDERVDTEAFF TGTGCCAGCACCGATGAGCGGGTCGACACTGAAGCTTTCTTT
TRBJ2-5 TRBV11-3 - - CASSLSVGETQYF TGTGCCAGCAGCTTATCGGTCGGAGAGACCCAGTACTTC
TRBJ2-5 TRBV4-1 TRBD2 - CASSQFTGTSGLKETQYF TGCGCCAGCAGCCAATTTACCGGGACTAGCGGGCTCAAAGAGACCCAGTACTTC
TRBJ2-7 TRBV6-5 - - CASRSDISYEQYF TGTGCCAGCAGATCCGACATTTCCTACGAGCAGTACTTC
TRBJ2-7 TRBV30 TRBD1 - CAWSPDREYEQYF TGTGCCTGGAGTCCAGACAGGGAGTACGAGCAGTACTTC
TRBJ2-3 TRBV25-1 TRBD2 - CASSRLAGPRDTQYF TGTGCCAGCAGTAGATTAGCGGGGCCCCGGGATACGCAGTATTTT
TRBJ2-1 TRBV19 - - CASSIFDEQFF TGTGCCAGTAGTATATTCGATGAGCAGTTCTTC
TRBJ1-5 TRBV6-5 TRBD1 - CASGQGNQPQHF TGTGCCAGCGGACAGGGCAATCAGCCCCAGCATTTT
TRBJ2-7 TRBV9 - - CASSPSGIYEQYF TGTGCCAGCAGCCCATCCGGGATCTACGAGCAGTACTTC
TRBJ2-7 TRBV4-3 - - CASSQDFGGRDYEQYF TGCGCCAGCAGCCAAGATTTCGGGGGGCGGGACTACGAGCAGTACTTC
TRBJ1-3 TRBV27 - - CASIWHRAGSGNTIYF TGTGCCAGCATTTGGCACAGGGCCGGCTCTGGAAACACCATATATTTT
TRBJ2-1 TRBV9 - - CASSPGGAIEQFF TGTGCCAGCAGCCCTGGGGGGGCTATTGAGCAGTTCTTC
TRBJ1-1 TRBV5-1 - - CASSLREGLTEAFF TGCGCCAGCAGCTTACGGGAGGGGCTCACTGAAGCTTTCTTT
TRBJ1-2 TRBV5-1 TRBD1 - CASSWGQGPYGYTF TGCGCCAGCAGCTGGGGACAGGGTCCCTATGGCTACACCTTC
TRBJ2-3 TRBV9 - - CASSGGSTDTQYF TGTGCCAGCAGCGGGGGCAGCACAGATACGCAGTATTTT
TRBJ2-5 TRBV19 TRBD1 - CASSWGTGYQETQYF TGTGCCAGTAGTTGGGGGACAGGGTACCAAGAGACCCAGTACTTC
TRBJ2-5 TRBV12-5 - once CASGQTSWETQYF TGTGCTAGTGGTCAGACTAGTTGGGAGACCCAGTACTTC
TRBJ1-3 TRBV6-5 TRBD1 - CASSYWDSSGNTIYF TGTGCCAGCAGTTACTGGGACAGTTCTGGAAACACCATATATTTT
TRBJ2-3 TRBV4-2 TRBD2 - CASSQEGGTDTQYF TGTGCCAGCAGCCAAGAGGGGGGGACAGATACGCAGTATTTT
TRBJ1-1 TRBV7-3 TRBD1 - CASSLQGGTEAFF TGTGCCAGCAGCTTACAGGGGGGCACTGAAGCTTTCTTT
TRBJ1-3 TRBV11-2 - - CASSLAGAGNTIYF TGTGCCAGCAGCTTAGCAGGGGCTGGAAACACCATATATTTT
TRBJ2-3 TRBV12-5 - - CASGPAGADTQYF TGTGCTAGTGGTCCCGCAGGGGCAGATACGCAGTATTTT
TRBJ1-1 TRBV10-3 - - CAISESTLSDRGTEAFF TGTGCCATCAGTGAGTCGACTTTGTCCGACCGGGGCACTGAAGCTTTCTTT
TRBJ2-7 TRBV4-3 TRBD1 - CASSQDGQGPFSYEQYF TGCGCCAGCAGCCAAGACGGACAGGGCCCTTTCTCCTACGAGCAGTACTTC